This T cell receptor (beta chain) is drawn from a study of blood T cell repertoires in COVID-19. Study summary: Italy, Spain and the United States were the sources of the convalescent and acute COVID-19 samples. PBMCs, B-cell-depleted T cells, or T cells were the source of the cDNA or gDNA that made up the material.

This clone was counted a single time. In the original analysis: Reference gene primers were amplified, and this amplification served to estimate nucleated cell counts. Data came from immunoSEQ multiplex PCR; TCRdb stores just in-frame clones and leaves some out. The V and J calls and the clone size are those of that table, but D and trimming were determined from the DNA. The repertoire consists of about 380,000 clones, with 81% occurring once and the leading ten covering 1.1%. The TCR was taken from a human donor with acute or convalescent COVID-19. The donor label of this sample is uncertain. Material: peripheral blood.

The CDR3: CASSPLTDSKNTEAFF. Here the CDR3 DNA reads TGTGCCAGCTCACCTTTGACGGACAGTAAGAACACTGAAGCTTTCTTT. This chain links TRBV18 with TRBJ1-1; possible D gene TRBD1, 6 bases. Germline V gene data show CDR1 as KGHSH and CDR2 as LQKENI. The CDR3 runs 16 residues. The germline V and J ends were trimmed by 3 bases and 1 base, with 15 bases remaining between them.